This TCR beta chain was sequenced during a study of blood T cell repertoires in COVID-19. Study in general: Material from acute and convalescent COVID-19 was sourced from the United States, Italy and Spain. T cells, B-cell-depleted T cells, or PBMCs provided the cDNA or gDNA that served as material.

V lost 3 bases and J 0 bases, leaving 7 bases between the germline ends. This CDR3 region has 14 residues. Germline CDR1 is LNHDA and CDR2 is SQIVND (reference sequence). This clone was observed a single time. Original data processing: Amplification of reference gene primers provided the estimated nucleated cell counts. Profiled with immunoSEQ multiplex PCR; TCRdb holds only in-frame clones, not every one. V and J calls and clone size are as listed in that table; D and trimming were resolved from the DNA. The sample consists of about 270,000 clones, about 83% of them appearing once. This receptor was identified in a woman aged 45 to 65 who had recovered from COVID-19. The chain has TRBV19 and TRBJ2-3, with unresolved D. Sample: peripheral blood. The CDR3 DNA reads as TGTGCCAGTAGTATGGGCAGAAGCACAGATACGCAGTATTTT. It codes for CASSMGRSTDTQYF.